The text below deals with one TCR beta chain. No cognate antigen has been identified for it. The input lacks base qualities; no much larger clone sits a single base away. The CDR3 runs 15 amino acids, cysteine and phenylalanine included. Only the CDR3 DNA stays, 45 bases, in frame from base 1. From the germline V gene (reference sequence), CDR1 is LNHDA and CDR2 is SQIVND. Trimmed from V: 8 bases; trimmed from J: 4 bases; junction bases lacking a gene match: 13. This record belongs to a study of OX40 agonist ivuxolimab in advanced cancers. As for the study more broadly: Ivuxolimab, which targeted the costimulatory receptor OX40 (CD134), was an agonistic, fully human IgG2 monoclonal antibody. The dose-escalation cohort was about 87% male with a mean age of about 54 years, ranging from roughly 23 to 85. Peripheral TCRbeta sequencing aimed to test whether ivuxolimab altered TCR sequence diversity and caused clonal T-cell expansion. Intravenous ivuxolimab was administered to patients every 2 weeks at six dose levels: 0.01, 0.1, 0.3, 1.5, 3 and 10 mg/kg. The paper covers the monotherapy dose-escalation part of the phase I ivuxolimab trial, which included N of about 50 patients. Three dose-escalation patients achieved partial responses, one with hepatocellular carcinoma and two with cutaneous melanoma. Patients were allowed to have had prior anti-PD-1, anti-PD-L1 or anti-CTLA-4 therapy, and around 37% of the dose-escalation patients had previously received checkpoint inhibitors. Of the 50 to 55 dose-escalation patients, hepatocellular carcinoma was present in about 19, melanoma in roughly 15, renal cell carcinoma in 9 and head and neck cancer in 9. Findings and caveats that apply to the study as a whole: Antigen specificity was not determined for the clonally expanded peripheral T cells. At doses of 0.1 to 3.0 mg/kg, clonal expansion of both CD4+ and CD8+ blood T cells was observed from baseline to week 6. Low levels of normalized T-cell clonal expansion were also seen in some patients who did not respond. In the 0.1-3.0 mg/kg groups, partial responders were among the patients with the lowest normalized peripheral clonal expansion, particularly in CD8+ T cells. After ivuxolimab, more expanded clones were found on average in CD8+ T cells than in CD4+ T cells.

Patients with a history of autoimmune disease or receiving systemic immunosuppression were excluded from the trial. Peripheral blood for TCR sequencing was collected from all dose cohorts at baseline, on cycle 4 day 1, and on cycle 7 day 1. Samples came from an open-label, multicenter, first-in-human phase I dose-escalation trial of ivuxolimab. Adults with locally advanced or metastatic melanoma, renal cell, hepatocellular, or head and neck squamous cell carcinoma were enrolled in the trial. Before TCR sequencing, CD4+ T cells and CD8+ T cells from peripheral blood were sorted into separate populations. Genomic DNA was isolated from the sorted cells so that the TCRbeta CDR3 region could be sequenced. The immunoSEQ Assay was used to sequence the TCRbeta CDR3 regions. TCRdb's version of the immuneACCESS table is confined to in-frame rearrangements and falls short of the full clone set. An unresolved V gene accounts for under half of the shortfall where checked; the remainder is of unknown origin. This sample is represented by over 55,000 clones; around 90% of them were singletons. Clones ranked in the top ten supply around 1% of the sample.

The sequence came from an adult with an advanced solid tumor such as melanoma, head and neck, liver or kidney cancer. This sequence uses TRBV19 and TRBJ2-5, with 7 bases in between that match TRBD2. The sample here was CD4+ or CD8+ T cells sorted from blood, taken in a trial of the OX40 agonist ivuxolimab. The encoded CDR3 is CASGRGVGTIETQYF. The sequenced DNA: TGTGCCAGTGGGAGGGGCGTCGGAACCATAGAGACCCAGTACTTC.